This T cell receptor (beta chain) was captured in a study of radiation and T cells in renal cell carcinoma (dated by TCRdb to about 2020). Background on the whole study: The samples were drawn from a clinical trial, where primary renal cell carcinomas were treated with 15 Gy of stereotactic body radiation therapy and then removed by nephrectomy 4 weeks afterward. In total, around 53 samples, comprising approximately 25 tumors and approximately 27 peripheral blood samples, were subjected to TCR beta sequencing. A total of about 4 million unique CDR3 nucleotide sequences, encoding 2,500,000 or so unique CDR3 amino acid sequences, were found across all 55 or so samples. Broader findings and caveats from the paper: Blood repertoire dynamics were not followed beyond 4 weeks after treatment. Effects of radiation dose or scheduling on the TCR repertoire could not be addressed with the single-armed trial design. Because pretreatment tumor biopsies were not available, the study could not determine whether clonotypes were already present within the tumor at baseline. An increase in top tumor clonotypes in blood was observed from baseline to 2 weeks post-radiation, followed by contraction by 4 weeks, which was taken to suggest transient expansion of tumor-resident clones.

The immunoSEQ kit was used, according to the manufacturer's recommendations, to generate TCR beta libraries from genomic DNA. To prepare libraries, a first multiplex PCR with proprietary primers was run, followed by a second PCR that added unique barcodes, and a bead cleanup was done after each round. Each sample batch included a kit-provided positive control reaction and a negative control reaction. The final libraries were assessed on an Agilent 4200 TapeStation D1000 ScreenTape, pooled by volume, and quantified by qPCR. Sequencing was performed on an Illumina NextSeq500 with a MidOutput 150-cycle cartridge, and 156 Read1 and 15 Index1 cycles were run with kit custom primers. The pooled library was loaded at roughly 0.9 pM with around 22% PhiX control spiked in. From the authors' description of their analysis: Vendor-processed data were analyzed in R, and a clonotype was defined as all T cells sharing the same CDR3 nucleotide sequence. For clone abundance analyses, frequencies were normalized to the 10,000 most abundant clones per sample. Public T cell clones, averaging fewer than five per sample, were removed before analysis. A difference in abundance of at least 32-fold between compartments was used to define tumor-enriched and baseline blood-enriched clonotypes. Clonotypes expanded or contracted between blood time points were identified with a beta-binomial differential abundance model. The Baroni-Urbani and Buser coefficient was used to measure tumor-blood repertoire similarity, and groups were compared with two-tailed Wilcoxon tests in R. TCRdb mirrors the immuneACCESS table, restricted to in-frame sequences. Some clones are absent from its copies; in checked studies, under half trace to an unresolved V gene, and the reason for the others is unknown. The V and J calls and clone size are taken from that table; D and trimming were inferred from the DNA. The sample table shows about 150,000 clones, and approximately 90% are seen once. The top ten constitute around 4% of the sample.

This clone was detected only once. Its antigen has not been determined. Nothing much larger sits one base from this clone, and base qualities are not available. The time point label corresponds to: baseline pretreatment blood. The meaning of the sample's treatment or condition label: 15 Gy SBRT to primary tumor, nephrectomy 4 weeks later. Serial peripheral blood from radiation-treated patients was sampled at baseline, 2 weeks and 4 weeks after SBRT to track tumor-enriched clonotypes. Every patient had renal cell carcinoma of clear cell pathology. Genomic DNA for TCR sequencing was prepared using the QIAamp DNA Blood Mini Kit (Qiagen). Only samples passing all quality control checks were included in the analyses. V loses 1 base at its end and J loses 2 bases; junction bases beyond the gene matches: 3. The CDR3 runs 14 amino acids, cysteine and phenylalanine included. Kept here is only the CDR3 DNA, which spans 42 bases and is read in frame from base 1. The CDR1 and CDR2 encoded by the germline V gene (reference sequence) are GTSNPN and SVGIG.

The TCR was taken from a woman in her 70s with renal cell carcinoma. The specimen was blood, collected from a patient whose treatment included radiotherapy and nephrectomy. The sequence is built from TRBV30 and TRBJ2-7, with TRBD1 identical over 9 junction bases. Here is the DNA: TGTGCCTGGAGTGAGACAGGGGGGACCTACGAGCAGTACTTC. Its protein is CAWSETGGTYEQYF. The CDR3, completed at both ends by the reference TRBV30 and TRBJ2-7 genes, gives the full variable domain SQTIHQWPATLVQPVGSPLSLECTVEGTSNPNLYWYRQAAGRGLQLLFYSVGIGQISSEVPQNLSASRPQDRQFILSSKKLLLSDSGFYLCAWSETGGTYEQYFGPGTRLTVT.